One T cell receptor beta chain is described in this entry. Its antigen target is currently unknown. Base qualities are missing; no much larger clone stands one base away. Using the deep immunoSEQ assay, multiplex PCR amplified TCR CDR3 regions from genomic DNA. Extracted genomic DNA from each cell subset was distributed evenly across all wells of several immunoSEQ 96-well plates, and each plate was treated as a replicate. For sorted subsets, around 0.2 ug genomic DNA, equal to 30,000 to 35,000 T cell genomes, was loaded into each replicate PCR. Purified libraries were measured with a Qubit 3.0 fluorometer, size-checked on a Bioanalyzer 2100, and measured again with the KAPA Library Quantification kit. A separate single-read 150-cycle Illumina NextSeq 550 flow cell was used to sequence each immunoSEQ 96-well plate. The original pipeline was this. Because the immunoSEQ output included only junctional sequences and no quality scores, the filtering could not be the same as the filtering used for full-length reads. Sequences were annotated with PyIR, a Python wrapper for IgBLAST v1.9, and V/J genes and CDR3 were assigned using IMGT germline references. Any read was removed if the V/J assignment was weak (E-value above 1e-6), the CDR3 was missing, or the read contained stop codons, out-of-frame junctions, or ambiguous translated residues. A V3J clonotype was defined by an identical inferred V gene, J gene, and CDR3 amino acid sequence. The percentage overlap between two repertoires was calculated by dividing the number of shared unique clonotypes by the size of the smaller repertoire. Repertoire richness was assessed with RTK rarefaction, the Chao1 estimator, and Recon v2.1 estimates of unobserved clonotypes. OLGA was used to compute generation probabilities for all TCRbeta clonotypes that the gDNA method yielded from a handful of donors. TCRdb took this table from immuneACCESS and kept in-frame rearrangements with V and J called. Such tables lack part of the clones; where checked against another copy, unresolved V genes explain under half of the gap, and the rest is unexplained. V, J and clone size are those of that table, while D and trimming were read from the DNA. The sample table contains 1.5 million to 2.5 million clones; only one count was recorded for about 95% of them. The top ten clonotypes cover 1% to 1.5% of the sample.

The CDR3 holds 13 amino acids from the cysteine to the phenylalanine. Just CDR3 DNA is preserved here, 39 bases in frame from base 1. The CDR1 and CDR2 encoded by the germline V gene (reference sequence) are LNHNV and YYDKDF. At the junction V is shortened by 6 bases and J by 0 bases, with 9 bases in between. The sample belongs to a study of shared clonotypes between healthy human individuals (dated by TCRdb to the early 2020s). Describing the broader study: Three men and a couple of women, aged 18 to 49 years, made up the cohort. Each donor's leukapheresis produced roughly between roughly 0.94 and 9.5 billion PBMCs. To increase sequencing depth and limit assay-specific biases, TCR repertoire library preparation and sequencing were carried out by different laboratories using diverse techniques. To estimate repertoire size and how much clonotypes are shared between individuals, the study performed deep sequencing of blood TCR repertoires from roughly five healthy adults. For each donor, CD4 naive and CD4 memory were each run on three plates, CD8 naive on two plates, and CD8 memory on one plate. General conclusions and limits of the study: Clonotypes shared by all four sorted-subset donors showed higher generation probabilities than non-shared clonotypes. Even with the large sequencing depth, rarefaction of the sorted-subset datasets indicated that sequencing was incomplete. Approximately 4.8% of naive CD4, 3.5% of naive CD8, approximately 2% of memory CD4, and about 0.4% of memory CD8 clonotypes were shared across several donors. Pairwise subsampling indicated that sequencing depth was expected to affect the degree of clonotype sharing among donors. Sampling was restricted to blood, and TCR repertoires in tissue are likely to differ from TCR repertoires in blood. Because the study included only a small number of donors, the genetic and exposure-history diversity represented was limited. Naive subsets generally had larger estimated clonotype richness than memory subsets did.

For the CD8 naive samples, CD45RO-negative cells were positively selected for CCR7, yielding a CD45RA+CCR7+ population from which TemRA cells were excluded. The donors were healthy, HIV-negative adults with no recently reported acute infections or vaccinations. Every donor was a Caucasian adult residing in Nashville, Tennessee, USA. Blood was obtained by leukapheresis, after which PBMCs were separated by Ficoll-Histopaque density gradient centrifugation and cryopreserved in liquid nitrogen vapor phase. Analytical flow cytometry was used to check the purity and quantity of each magnetically sorted T cell population. Genomic DNA was isolated from every sorted fraction and measured by UV absorbance on a Nanodrop 2000c.

This TCR derives from a man aged 18 to 30 in good health. This sequence uses TRBV15 and TRBJ2-7; the D segment could be TRBD2, given 5 matching bases. The sequencing sample was made of naive CD8+ T cells sorted from blood. The cell subset or site label for this specimen denotes: CD45RA+CCR7+. The CDR3 region has the sequence CATRDGDSYEQYF. The DNA sequence is given as TGTGCCACCAGAGACGGGGACTCCTACGAGCAGTACTTC.